Listed below are T cell receptor beta chains from one sample, sequenced in a study of blood T cell repertoires in COVID-19. Sequencing used immunoSEQ multiplex PCR; TCRdb keeps in-frame clones, though not all of them. In the table there are over 150,000 clones, roughly 87% of which are singletons. Material: PBMCs or T cells enriched from blood (not recorded which). The receptors were sampled from a woman aged 45-65 years who had recovered from COVID-19. Each CDR3 is given with its conserved first and last residue. The D gene is left open where the match is weak. The size entry is marked missing in some rows and otherwise reads once, few, many or a size class.

clone_size: -
j_call: TRBJ1-6
d_call: -
v_call: TRBV9
cdr3_nt: TGTGCCAGCAGCGTCGTGGGCCCGCCAAATAATTCACCCCTCCACTTT
cdr3_aa: CASSVVGPPNNSPLHF

clone_size: few
j_call: TRBJ2-7
d_call: TRBD1
v_call: TRBV2
cdr3_nt: TGTGCCAGCAGTGTAGGCGGGACAGGGGCCAGCTCCTACGAGCAGTACTTC
cdr3_aa: CASSVGGTGASSYEQYF

clone_size: -
j_call: TRBJ1-1
d_call: -
v_call: TRBV28
cdr3_nt: TGTGCCAGCAGTATCAGGTACACTGAAGCTTTCTTT
cdr3_aa: CASSIRYTEAFF

clone_size: -
j_call: TRBJ2-5
d_call: TRBD1
v_call: TRBV18
cdr3_nt: TGTGCCAGCTCACCGTCAGCCGGGACAGGAAATCAAGAGACCCAGTACTTC
cdr3_aa: CASSPSAGTGNQETQYF

clone_size: once
j_call: TRBJ1-5
d_call: -
v_call: TRBV19
cdr3_nt: TGTGCCAGTAGTATTATTCTCGTCAGCAATCAGCCCCAGCATTTT
cdr3_aa: CASSIILVSNQPQHF

clone_size: -
j_call: TRBJ2-3
d_call: TRBD2
v_call: TRBV19
cdr3_nt: TGTGCCAGTAGTACTAGCGGGAGGGCCGCAGATACGCAGTATTTT
cdr3_aa: CASSTSGRAADTQYF

clone_size: -
j_call: TRBJ1-6
d_call: TRBD1
v_call: TRBV7-2
cdr3_nt: TGTGCCAGCAGCCCCGGACAGGACCATAATTCACCCCTCCACTTT
cdr3_aa: CASSPGQDHNSPLHF

clone_size: -
j_call: TRBJ2-4
d_call: TRBD1
v_call: TRBV24-1
cdr3_nt: TGTGCCACCAGGGACAGGGCAAACATTCAGTACTTC
cdr3_aa: CATRDRANIQYF

clone_size: -
j_call: TRBJ2-3
d_call: TRBD1
v_call: TRBV28
cdr3_nt: TGTGCCAGCAGTGTGACAGGGTCAACAGATACGCAGTATTTT
cdr3_aa: CASSVTGSTDTQYF

clone_size: -
j_call: TRBJ2-7
d_call: -
v_call: TRBV2
cdr3_nt: TGTGCCAGCAGTGAAGAAAACAGGGACTACGAGCAGTACTTC
cdr3_aa: CASSEENRDYEQYF

clone_size: -
j_call: TRBJ2-5
d_call: TRBD2
v_call: TRBV29-1
cdr3_nt: TGCAGCGTTGAGGGGAGGGGAGAGACCCAGTACTTC
cdr3_aa: CSVEGRGETQYF

clone_size: once
j_call: TRBJ2-2
d_call: TRBD2
v_call: TRBV13
cdr3_nt: TGTGCCAGCAGCCCGGGGACTAGCGGGAGAACCGGGGAGCTGTTTTTT
cdr3_aa: CASSPGTSGRTGELFF

clone_size: -
j_call: TRBJ2-3
d_call: -
v_call: TRBV3-1/TRBV3-2
cdr3_nt: TGTGCCAGCAGCCAAGATCCGAGGAGTGCAGATACGCAGTATTTT
cdr3_aa: CASSQDPRSADTQYF

clone_size: -
j_call: TRBJ2-7
d_call: TRBD2
v_call: TRBV29-1
cdr3_nt: TGCAGCGTCGCTGGACTAGCGGGAAGAAGAATCTACGAGCAGTACTTC
cdr3_aa: CSVAGLAGRRIYEQYF

clone_size: once
j_call: TRBJ1-6
d_call: TRBD1
v_call: TRBV28
cdr3_nt: TGTGCCAGCAGTTTACCGACAGGGGGAGGCTCACCCCTCCACTTT
cdr3_aa: CASSLPTGGGSPLHF

clone_size: few
j_call: TRBJ1-1
d_call: TRBD1
v_call: TRBV18
cdr3_nt: TGTGCCAGCTCACGGGGACAGGGGGCGGGAGTCACTGAAGCTTTCTTT
cdr3_aa: CASSRGQGAGVTEAFF

clone_size: once
j_call: TRBJ1-1
d_call: TRBD1
v_call: TRBV27
cdr3_nt: TGTGCCAGCTCCTCGGGACAGGGTATGAACACTGAAGCTTTCTTT
cdr3_aa: CASSSGQGMNTEAFF